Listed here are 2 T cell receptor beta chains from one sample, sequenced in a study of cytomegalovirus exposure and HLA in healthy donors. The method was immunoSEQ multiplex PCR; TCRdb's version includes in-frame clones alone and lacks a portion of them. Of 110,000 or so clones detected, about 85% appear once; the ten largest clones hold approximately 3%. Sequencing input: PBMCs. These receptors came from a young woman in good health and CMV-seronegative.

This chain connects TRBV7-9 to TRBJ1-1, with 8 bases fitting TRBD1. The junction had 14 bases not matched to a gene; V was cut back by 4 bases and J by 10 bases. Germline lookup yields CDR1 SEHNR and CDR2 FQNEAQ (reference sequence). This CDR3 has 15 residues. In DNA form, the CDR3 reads TGTGCCAGCAGCTCCCCTCAACAGGGGGGTTCGTCAGCTTTCTTT. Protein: CASSSPQQGGSSAFF.

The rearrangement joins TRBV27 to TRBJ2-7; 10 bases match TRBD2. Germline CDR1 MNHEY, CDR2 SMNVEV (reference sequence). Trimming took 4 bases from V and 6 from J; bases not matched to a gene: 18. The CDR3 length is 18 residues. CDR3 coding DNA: TGTGCCAGCAGTTCTTTATATAGCGGGGGGCCTTCATTCGTCGAGCAGTACTTC. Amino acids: CASSSLYSGGPSFVEQYF.